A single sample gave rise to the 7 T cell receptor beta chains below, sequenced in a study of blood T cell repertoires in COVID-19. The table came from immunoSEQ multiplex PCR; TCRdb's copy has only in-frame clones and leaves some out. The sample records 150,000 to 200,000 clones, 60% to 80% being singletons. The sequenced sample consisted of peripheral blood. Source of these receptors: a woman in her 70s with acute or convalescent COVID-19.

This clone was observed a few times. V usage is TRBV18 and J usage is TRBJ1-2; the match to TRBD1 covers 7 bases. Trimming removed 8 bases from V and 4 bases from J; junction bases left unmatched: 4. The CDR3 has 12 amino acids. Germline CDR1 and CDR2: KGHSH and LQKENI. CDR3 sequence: CASTAGGYGYTF. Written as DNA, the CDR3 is TGTGCCAGCACTGCAGGGGGCTATGGCTACACCTTC. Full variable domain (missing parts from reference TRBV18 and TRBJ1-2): NAGVMQNPRHLVRRRGQEARLRCSPMKGHSHVYWYRQLPEEGLKFMVYLQKENIIDESGMPKERFSAEFPKEGPSILRIQQVVRGDSAAYFCASTAGGYGYTFGSGTRLTVV.

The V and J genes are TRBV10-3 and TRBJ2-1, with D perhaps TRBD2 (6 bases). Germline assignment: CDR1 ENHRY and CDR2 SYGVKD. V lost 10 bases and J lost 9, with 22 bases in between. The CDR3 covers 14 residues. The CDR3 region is CATLDGTGLGEQFF. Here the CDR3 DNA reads TGTGCCACCCTAGACGGGACTGGTCTCGGTGAGCAGTTCTTC.

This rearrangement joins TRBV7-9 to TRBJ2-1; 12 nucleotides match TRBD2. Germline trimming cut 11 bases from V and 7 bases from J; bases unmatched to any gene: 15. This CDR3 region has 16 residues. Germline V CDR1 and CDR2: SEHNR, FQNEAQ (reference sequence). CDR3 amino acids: CAWGSRWTSGENEQFF. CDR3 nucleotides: TGTGCCTGGGGTTCGCGATGGACTAGCGGGGAAAATGAGCAGTTCTTC.

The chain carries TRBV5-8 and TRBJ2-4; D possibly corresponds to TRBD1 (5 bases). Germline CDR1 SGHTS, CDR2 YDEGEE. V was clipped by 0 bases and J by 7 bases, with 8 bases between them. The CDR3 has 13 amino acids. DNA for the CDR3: TGTGCCAGCAGCTTGGTTAAGGGGAACATTCAGTACTTC. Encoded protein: CASSLVKGNIQYF.

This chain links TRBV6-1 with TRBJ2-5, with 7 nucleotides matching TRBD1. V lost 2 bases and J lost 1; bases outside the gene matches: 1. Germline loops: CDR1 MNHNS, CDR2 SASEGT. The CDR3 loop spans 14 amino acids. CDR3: CASSETGAQETQYF. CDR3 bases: TGTGCCAGCAGTGAAACAGGGGCCCAAGAGACCCAGTACTTC.

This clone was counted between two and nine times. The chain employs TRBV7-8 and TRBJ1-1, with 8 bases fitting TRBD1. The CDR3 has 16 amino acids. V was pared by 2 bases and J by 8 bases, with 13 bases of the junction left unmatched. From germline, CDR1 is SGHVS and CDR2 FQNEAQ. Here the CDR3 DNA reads TGTGCCAGCAGCTTAATCCAGGGGGCCTTTTTTACGGAAGCTTTCTTT. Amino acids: CASSLIQGAFFTEAFF.

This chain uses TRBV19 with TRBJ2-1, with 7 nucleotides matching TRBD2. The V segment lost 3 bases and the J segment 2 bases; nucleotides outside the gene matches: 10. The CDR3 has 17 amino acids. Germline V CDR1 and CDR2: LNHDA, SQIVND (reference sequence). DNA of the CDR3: TGTGCCAGTAGTATTATTCAAGCGGGACCCCCCTACAATGAGCAGTTCTTC. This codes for CASSIIQAGPPYNEQFF.